What follows are 28 T cell receptor beta chains derived from one specimen sequenced in a study of blood T cell repertoires in COVID-19. The data were produced by immunoSEQ multiplex PCR, yet TCRdb's version contains in-frame clones alone and is incomplete. The table lists 250,000 to 350,000 clones, around 89% of them singletons, with about 12% in the top ten. Sequences were obtained from peripheral blood. Source of these receptors: a woman aged 55-69 years with acute or convalescent COVID-19.

The chain is built from TRBV9 and TRBJ2-1; 10 nucleotides match TRBD1. With 3 bases clipped from V and 8 bases from J, the junction kept 11 bases outside the gene matches. The V gene's germline CDR1 is SGDLS and CDR2 YYNGEE. The CDR3 contains 16 residues. This chain's CDR3 is CASSAPRGQGDHEQFF. CDR3 nucleotides: TGTGCCAGCAGCGCCCCCCGCGGACAGGGGGACCATGAGCAGTTCTTC.

This sequence joins TRBV9 and TRBJ2-5; 15 nucleotides match TRBD2. J was trimmed by 2 bases and V by 2 bases; bases with no gene match: 10. The CDR3 consists of 19 residues. The germline CDR1 and CDR2 sequences are SGDLS and YYNGEE. This CDR3 is CASSVQARTSGREQETQYF. In nucleotides, the CDR3 is TGTGCCAGCAGCGTCCAAGCTAGGACTAGCGGGAGGGAACAAGAGACCCAGTACTTC.

This chain uses TRBV27 with TRBJ1-6; D not certain. Trimming cost V 5 bases and J 7 bases, with 18 bases left between them. Germline loops: CDR1 MNHEY, CDR2 SMNVEV (reference sequence). The CDR3 is 16 amino acids. The CDR3 here is CASSPAWEGANSPLHF. The CDR3 DNA reads as TGTGCCAGCAGTCCCGCCTGGGAGGGCGCCAATTCACCCCTCCACTTT.

J is TRBJ1-1 and V is TRBV10-3, with 8 bases lining up with TRBD1. J was trimmed by 7 bases and V by 3 bases; bases with no gene match: 7. The length of the CDR3 is 14 residues. CDR1 and CDR2 from the germline V gene are ENHRY and SYGVKD. CDR3 sequence (DNA): TGTGCCATCAGTGACGGACAGGGAGGGTTTGAAGCTTTCTTT. Encoded protein: CAISDGQGGFEAFF.

The V call is TRBV28, the J call TRBJ1-2, with 9 bases matching TRBD1. This CDR3 comprises 17 residues. Losses at the gene ends were 1 base for V and 8 bases for J; bases not matched to a gene: 14. Per germline, CDR1 MDHEN and CDR2 SYDVKM. The CDR3 coding sequence is TGTGCCAGCAGTTTATATGGATTGGGACAGGGAGATCGCGGCTACACCTTC. This gives the protein CASSLYGLGQGDRGYTF.

This rearrangement joins TRBV7-2 to TRBJ2-7; TRBD2 might be the D (5 bases). Per germline, CDR1 SGHTA and CDR2 FQGNSA. The V and J ends lost 5 bases and 0 bases respectively, with 11 bases between them. The CDR3 length is 14 residues. DNA for the CDR3: TGTGCCAGCAGCCAGAGGGCAGACTCCTACGAGCAGTACTTC. Residues: CASSQRADSYEQYF.

A single count supports this clone. The CDR3 bases are TGTGCCAGCAGCCAAGGTACAGACGCCCGGGGGGGCAATCAGCCCCAGCATTTT. Protein: CASSQGTDARGGNQPQHF. The J gene is TRBJ1-5, the V gene TRBV4-2; possible D gene TRBD1, 5 bases. Trimming removed 1 base from V and 2 bases from J, with 18 bases in between. The CDR3 is made up of 18 amino acids. Germline V gives CDR1 LGHNA, CDR2 YNFKEQ.

The rearrangement uses TRBV5-1 and TRBJ1-1, with 7 bases identical to TRBD1. V trimming: 5 bases; J trimming: 6 bases; junction bases outside the gene matches: 13. CDR3 length: 15 amino acids. CDR1 is SGHRS and CDR2 is YFSETQ in the germline V gene. The DNA of the CDR3 is TGCGCCAGCAGTCCCCTCAACAGGGGCGGGTCTGAAGCTTTCTTT. Translation: CASSPLNRGGSEAFF.

This clone was recorded once. The V call is TRBV7-3, the J call TRBJ2-1, with 7 bases fitting TRBD2. Per germline, CDR1 SGHTA and CDR2 FQGTGA. After removal of 3 bases from V and 4 bases from J, the junction contained 6 bases not matched to a gene. The CDR3 is 15 amino acids. The CDR3 reads CASSFGLAVYNEQFF. The CDR3 DNA reads TGTGCCAGCAGCTTTGGGCTAGCGGTGTACAATGAGCAGTTCTTC.

The chain couples TRBV4-2 to TRBJ2-7, with a tentative D call TRBD1 (6 bases). Germline CDR1 reads LGHNA; CDR2 reads YNFKEQ. The CDR3 covers 15 residues. Trimming cost V 1 base and J 2 bases, with 12 bases left between them. The CDR3 spells CASSQATGQPYEQYF. As DNA, the CDR3 is TGTGCCAGCAGCCAAGCGACAGGACAGCCCTACGAGCAGTACTTC.

The chain has TRBV28 and TRBJ1-4; 9 bases align to TRBD1. Trimming cost V 5 bases and J 0 bases; bases outside gene matches: 4. CDR3 length: 16 amino acids. Germline loops: CDR1 MDHEN, CDR2 SYDVKM. The CDR3 spells CASSVTGGATNEKLFF. In nucleotides, the CDR3 is TGTGCCAGCAGTGTAACAGGGGGCGCAACTAATGAAAAACTGTTTTTT. The full variable domain, its missing parts supplied by reference TRBV28 and TRBJ1-4, is DVKVTQSSRYLVKRTGEKVFLECVQDMDHENMFWYRQDPGLGLRLIYFSYDVKMKEKGDIPEGYSVSREKKERFSLILESASTNQTSMYLCASSVTGGATNEKLFFGSGTQLSVL.

V is TRBV4-3 and J is TRBJ2-2, with a tentative D call TRBD2 (6 bases). This CDR3 is built from 17 residues. Germline CDR1 LGHNA, CDR2 YSLEER. V dropped 0 bases and J dropped 0 bases, with 11 bases sitting between them. In DNA, the CDR3 is TGCGCCAGCAGCCAAGATTTGGCTAGCGCGAACACCGGGGAGCTGTTTTTT. Protein sequence: CASSQDLASANTGELFF.

This clone was recorded a few times. This chain uses TRBV7-9 with TRBJ2-2; D unresolved. V was cut by 5 bases and J by 3 bases, with 10 bases left in between. Looked up from germline, CDR1 is SEHNR and CDR2 is FQNEAQ (reference sequence). CDR3 length: 14 residues. CDR3 sequence reads: CASSHDGDTGELFF. The CDR3 DNA is TGTGCCAGCAGCCATGACGGAGACACCGGGGAGCTGTTTTTT.

V usage is TRBV7-6 and J usage is TRBJ2-1; 15 bases are shared with TRBD2. The V segment lost 6 bases and the J segment 7 bases; nucleotides outside the gene matches: 7. The CDR3 has 16 residues. Germline-derived CDR1 and CDR2 are SGHVS and FNYEAQ. CDR3 DNA: TGTGCCAGCAGTCCCGGACTAGCGGGGGGGCTTAATGAGCAGTTCTTC. This codes for CASSPGLAGGLNEQFF.

This chain connects TRBV10-3 to TRBJ2-5, with TRBD1 matching over 10 bases. The CDR3 consists of 14 residues. In germline, CDR1 is ENHRY, CDR2 SYGVKD. V was clipped by 6 bases and J by 2 bases; unmatched bases: 3. The CDR3 loop is CAIRPGQGQETQYF. In DNA, the CDR3 is TGTGCCATCAGACCGGGACAGGGGCAAGAGACCCAGTACTTC.

This clone was detected once. The V gene is TRBV7-8, the J gene TRBJ2-1; D possibly corresponds to TRBD2 (5 bases). Trimming took off 4 bases at V and 9 bases at J, with 16 bases between the two ends. Germline V gives CDR1 SGHVS, CDR2 FQNEAQ. The CDR3 contains 14 residues. The CDR3 DNA reads TGTGCCAGCAGCTACCTAGCTTCGAGTGCTGAGCAGTTCTTC. Residues: CASSYLASSAEQFF.

The chain is built from TRBV6-4 and TRBJ1-6; D gene uncertain. V lost 4 bases, J lost 7 bases, and 8 bases lay in between. The germline V gene encodes CDR1 MRHNA and CDR2 SNTAGT. The length of the CDR3 is 13 residues. CDR3 protein: CASSGGFNSPLHF. CDR3 nucleotides: TGTGCCAGCAGTGGAGGGTTCAATTCACCCCTCCACTTT.

This clone was seen a single time. V is TRBV19 and J is TRBJ2-5, with 9 bases lining up with TRBD1. The CDR3 totals 14 residues. V lost 5 bases to trimming and J lost 7 bases; unmatched junction nucleotides: 8. Germline-derived CDR1 and CDR2 are LNHDA and SQIVND (reference sequence). Written as DNA, the CDR3 is TGTGCCAGTAGTGCCGGACAGGGGATCGGGACCCAGTACTTC. It codes for CASSAGQGIGTQYF.

The V gene is TRBV5-1, the J gene TRBJ1-1; a possible D gene is TRBD1 (5 bases). CDR1 SGHRS and CDR2 YFSETQ come from the germline V gene. The CDR3 runs to 16 residues. Trimming cost V 4 bases and J 7 bases, with 23 bases left between them. CDR3 DNA: TGCGCCAGCAGCCGGCTCGACGGGACTCCCGCCAGTGAAGCTTTCTTT. Amino acid sequence: CASSRLDGTPASEAFF.

This clone was detected only once. The chain uses TRBV19 and TRBJ2-3, with a tentative D call TRBD2 (6 bases). The germline gives CDR1 LNHDA, CDR2 SQIVND (reference sequence). Trimming shortened V by 6 bases and J by 0 bases, and 22 bases separated the two germline ends. This CDR3 has 18 residues. The CDR3 bases are TGTGCCAGTAGCATCTCTACATGGAGGGGAACTAGCACAGATACGCAGTATTTT. Protein: CASSISTWRGTSTDTQYF. Variable domain in full (rest from reference TRBV19 and TRBJ2-3): DGGITQSPKYLFRKEGQNVTLSCEQNLNHDAMYWYRQDPGQGLRLIYYSQIVNDFQKGDIAEGYSVSREKKESFPLTVTSAQKNPTAFYLCASSISTWRGTSTDTQYFGPGTRLTVL.

This rearrangement joins TRBV7-9 to TRBJ1-6; 8 positions agree with TRBD1. Germline V gene lookup returns CDR1 SEHNR and CDR2 FQNEAQ (reference sequence). The CDR3 sequence is 16 residues long. V dropped 0 bases and J dropped 6; count of bases not matched to a gene: 4. As DNA, the CDR3 is TGTGCCAGCAGCTTAGCTGGACAGGGCCCTAATTCACCCCTCCACTTT. Amino acids: CASSLAGQGPNSPLHF.

CDR3 residues: CASSFRGLPPFNEKLFF. The CDR3 DNA is TGTGCCAGCAGCTTTAGGGGGCTACCACCGTTTAATGAAAAACTGTTTTTT. The chain is built from TRBV7-9 and TRBJ1-4, with 7 bases that match TRBD1. CDR3 length: 17 residues. CDR1 is SEHNR, CDR2 FQNEAQ, per germline (reference sequence). The J segment lost 4 bases and the V segment lost 3 bases, leaving 11 bases of the junction unmatched.

Details on this clone: In the same sample, other DNA sequences code for this CDR3. The chain combines TRBV27 with TRBJ1-5; 8 bases map to TRBD1. Germline lookup yields CDR1 MNHEY and CDR2 SMNVEV (reference sequence). The CDR3 covers 14 residues. The V and J ends lost 3 bases and 2 bases, in that order; junction bases with no gene match: 0. The CDR3 region is CASSLTGGNQPQHF. As DNA, the CDR3 is TGTGCCAGCAGTTTGACAGGGGGCAATCAGCCCCAGCATTTT.

V usage is TRBV3-1 (or the pseudogene TRBV3-2) and J usage is TRBJ1-3; D uncertain. The CDR3 covers 14 residues. CDR1 is LGHDT and CDR2 is YNNKEL in the germline V gene (reference sequence). The V gene lost 6 bases and the J gene lost 4 bases, with 13 bases spanning the gap. The CDR3 nucleotides are TGTGCCAGCAGAGCCCGGGATTCCGGAAACACCATATATTTT. Its translation: CASRARDSGNTIYF.

The CDR3 sequence is CASSQGWREAQYF. The CDR3 DNA is TGCGCCAGCAGCCAAGGGTGGCGGGAGGCCCAGTACTTC. This chain connects TRBV4-1 to TRBJ2-5; TRBD2 matches at 8 bases. The CDR3 covers 13 residues. V was clipped by 1 base and J by 9 bases; unmatched bases: 4. In germline, CDR1 is MGHRA, CDR2 YSYEKL.

The chain recombines TRBV11-3 with TRBJ2-5; D is perhaps TRBD1 (6 bases). The CDR3 length is 16 residues. Germline lookup yields CDR1 SGHNT and CDR2 YENEEA. Trimming took 5 bases from V and 1 from J, leaving 17 bases between them. The CDR3 spells CASSPDGQKLQETQYF. The CDR3 DNA reads as TGTGCCAGCAGCCCCGACGGACAGAAACTCCAAGAGACCCAGTACTTC.

This chain links TRBV6-6 with TRBJ2-3, with 7 bases matching TRBD2. Germline V gives CDR1 MNHNY, CDR2 SVGAGI (reference sequence). J lost 2 bases, V lost 4 bases, and 9 bases had no gene match. This CDR3 has 16 residues. The CDR3 DNA follows: TGTGCCAGCAGTTCACCGGGACTAACTTACACAGATACGCAGTATTTT. Amino acid sequence: CASSSPGLTYTDTQYF.

The rearrangement joins TRBV5-1 to TRBJ2-2; TRBD2 is a possible D gene (6 bases). Germline values: CDR1 SGHRS, CDR2 YFSETQ. V dropped 4 bases and J dropped 6 bases, with 13 bases sitting between them. The CDR3 spans 14 residues. CDR3 sequence reads: CASSPPAGSGELFF. In nucleotides, the CDR3 is TGCGCCAGCAGCCCGCCCGCGGGGTCCGGGGAGCTGTTTTTT.